The source of this TCR beta chain is a study of cytomegalovirus exposure and HLA in healthy donors. Some clones are missing from TCRdb's copy, which holds only in-frame ones; the method was immunoSEQ multiplex PCR. The sample records 99,000 or so clones, 86% being singletons. This CDR3 is built from 13 residues. V lost 3 bases and J lost 6, with 8 bases in between. Germline CDR1 MNHNS, CDR2 SASEGT. This chain connects TRBV6-1 to TRBJ2-2; perhaps TRBD2 as D (5 bases). Sequenced material: PBMCs. The source is a woman aged 18-30 years in good health and CMV-seropositive. Written as DNA, the CDR3 is TGTGCCAGCAGTGACCAGAGGGCCGGGGAGCTGTTTTTT. It is translated as CASSDQRAGELFF.